The clone carrying this TCR beta chain was seen once. Its antigen is currently unknown. This specimen comes from a study of blood T cells in healthy people across ages. There were healthy Caucasian individuals from Russia, aged roughly 6 to 90, serving as donors. General study points: As naive T cell percentage varied, TCR beta diversity correlated strongly with it. There was no known CMV status for donors, so expanded clonotype changes were possibly confounded.

A sample-barcoded 5' primer and a J-beta primer mix were used in a second PCR of roughly 7 to 11 cycles. Every single cDNA molecule received a tag from a template-switch adaptor with 12 random nucleotides. MiXCR, run by TCRdb on the 5' RACE reads, gives a single entry per CDR3 protein. The table includes some 780,000 distinct CDR3 sequences, roughly 56% detected once. V was trimmed by 0 bases and J by 4 bases, leaving 10 bases between them. CDR3 length: 15 residues. Germline V gene sequence: CDR1 SGHTA, CDR2 FQGTGA. This TCR was recovered from a middle-aged man in good health. Sequenced sample: blood. The gene calls are TRBV7-3 and TRBJ2-1; a weak D match, TRBD1 (6 bases). CDR3 loop: CASSLTRGGYNEQFF. DNA of the CDR3: TGTGCCAGCAGCTTAACCAGGGGTGGATACAATGAGCAGTTCTTC.